This TCR beta chain originates from a study of blood T cells in healthy people across ages. Points from the study as a whole: Roughly linearly, TCR beta diversity per million T cells fell as age increased. The CMV status of each donor remained undetermined, and this could have confounded shifts in expanded clonotypes.

A sample-barcoded 5' primer and a J-beta primer mix were used in a second PCR of roughly 7 to 12 cycles. Carrying 12 random nucleotides, a template-switch adaptor labeled each individual cDNA molecule. TCRdb analysed the 5' RACE reads with MiXCR anew, one entry per CDR3 protein. The sample includes around 1,700,000 distinct CDR3 sequences, 28% seen only once; the top ten take 7.7%. The CDR3 extends over 13 amino acids. The germline CDR1 and CDR2 sequences are SQVTM and ANQGSEA. The V gene end was trimmed by 6 bases and the J gene end by 9 bases; junction bases not matched to a gene: 10. Notes on this clonotype: The antigen remains undetermined.

Total RNA, at least 6 micrograms per sample, came from PBMCs. The V call is TRBV29-1, the J call TRBJ2-1, with 8 bases identical to TRBD2. The receptor was isolated from a woman younger than 45 in good health. Sequencing was done on a sample of blood. CDR3 nucleotides: TGCAGCGTGCGGGAGGCTCTCGAACGTGAGCAGTTCTTC. Its protein product is CSVREALEREQFF.